This entry is about one TCR beta chain. Its specificity is not known. This sample is drawn from a study of cytomegalovirus exposure and HLA in healthy donors. Overall study context: Some 85 million unique TCRs from HLA-typed donors were held in an early data release.

The CDR3 spans 14 residues. CDR1 is SNHLY, CDR2 FYNNEI, per germline. Study results and caveats: A later analysis reportedly identified an Asian-associated ancestry cluster as carrying fewer N-insertions than the approximately 710-donor mean. An analysis was carried out at a later point. It showed that HLA-associated TCR beta chains were more clonally expanded than equally common non-associated chains.

Researchers ran the PCR with 60 Vbeta and 13 Jbeta primers. Using immunoSEQ multiplex PCR, the repertoire was profiled, and TCRdb retains in-frame clones only, with some absent. The sample includes 100,000 or so clones. The rearrangement uses TRBV2 and TRBJ2-5; D not certain. Judging by the DNA end, TRBJ2-7 fits better; the J call may be wrong. This sequence originates from a woman in her thirties in good health and CMV-seronegative. Material for sequencing was PBMCs. CDR3: CASSELSSSYEQYF. CDR3 in DNA: TGTGCCAGCAGTGAGTTGTCGAGCTCCTACGAGCAGTACTTC.